The 20 T cell receptor beta chains listed next were all sequenced from one sample in a study of glioma-infiltrating T cells. Amplification of TCR alpha and beta CDR3 regions from RNA used iRepertoire nested multiplex PCR. MiXCR, applied by TCRdb to the multiplex PCR reads, yields one record per CDR3 protein. The table shows about 180,000 distinct CDR3 sequences, with around 40% occurring only once. Material for sequencing was glioma tissue, nonneoplastic brain tissue, or PBMCs (not recorded which). These receptor sequences come from a human donor with low-grade glioma or glioblastoma, undergoing nonglioma brain surgery, or in good health (not recorded which).

In this sample, this clonotype turned up many times. The CDR3 coding sequence is TGCAGTGCCCTGACGCATAGACTAGCGGGAGGCGGGCAGTACTTC. Translated: CSALTHRLAGGGQYF. The chain combines TRBV20-1 with TRBJ2-7; 13 bases agree with TRBD2. From germline, CDR1 is DFQATT and CDR2 SNEGSKA (reference sequence). The CDR3 runs 15 residues. J gave up 9 bases and V 6 bases, and 14 bases lay outside the gene matches.

Worth noting for this clonotype: Since a much larger clone is just one base distant, this may be a read error. This sequence joins TRBV18 and TRBJ2-1; weak D call: TRBD1 (6 bases). This CDR3 spans 13 amino acids. The germline V gene encodes CDR1 KGHSH and CDR2 LQKENI. Trimming removed 4 bases at V and 9 bases at J, with 13 bases between. DNA for the CDR3: TGTGCCAGCTCACATACAGGGAAGGGTGAGCAGTTCTTC. Encoded protein: CASSHTGKGEQFF. The whole variable domain, remainder taken from reference TRBV18 and TRBJ2-1, is NAGVMQNPRHLVRRRGQEARLRCSPMKGHSHVYWYRQLPEEGLKFMVYLQKENIIDESGMPKERFSAEFPKEGPSILRIQQVVRGDSAAYFCASSHTGKGEQFFGPGTRLTVL.

A note on this clonotype: One end of the junction varies from germline; a read error may be responsible. The CDR3 sequence: CSARGADDNYGYTF. Here the CDR3 DNA reads TGCAGTGCTAGAGGGGCCGATGATAACTATGGGTACACCTTC. This chain uses TRBV20-1 with TRBJ1-2, with no clear D. In germline, CDR1 is DFQATT, CDR2 SNEGSKA (reference sequence). The CDR3 has 14 amino acids.

In regard to this clonotype: A much bigger clone sits one base away, suggesting this may be a read error. The rearrangement uses TRBV3-1 and TRBJ2-7, with 9 bases aligning to TRBD2. The end of the DNA aligns better with TRBJ2-1, so the J call may be wrong. Germline V CDR1 and CDR2: LGHDT, YNNKEL (reference sequence). The CDR3 loop spans 15 amino acids. This CDR3 is CASSQDLAGSYEQFF. DNA of the CDR3: TGTGCCAGCAGCCAAGATCTAGCGGGATCCTACGAGCAGTTCTTC.

This clonotype has ten or more counts. The chain is built from TRBV20-1 and TRBJ2-1; TRBD1 matches at 11 bases. Germline values: CDR1 DFQATT, CDR2 SNEGSKA (reference sequence). The CDR3 sequence is 14 residues long. Losses at the gene ends were 6 bases for V and 9 bases for J; bases not matched to a gene: 10. This chain's CDR3 is CSAHGTGGGREQFF. For the CDR3, the DNA is TGCAGTGCCCACGGGACAGGGGGTGGACGTGAGCAGTTCTTC.

In the case of this clonotype: A much larger clone is a single base away; this may be a read error. V is TRBV19 and J is TRBJ2-5, with D possibly being TRBD2 (5 bases). V was trimmed by 7 bases and J by 4 bases, leaving 19 bases between them. The CDR3 has 15 residues. Germline V CDR1 and CDR2: LNHDA, SQIVND (reference sequence). The CDR3 bases are TGTGCCAGTACCATAACCGCCGCGGGTTCAGAGACCCAGTACTTC. Its protein product is CASTITAAGSETQYF.

The rearrangement links TRBV29-1 to TRBJ2-1; 7 bases match TRBD2. This CDR3 has 13 amino acids. Per the germline V gene, CDR1 is SQVTM and CDR2 is ANQGSEA. This CDR3 is CIAGLTRYNEQFF. The CDR3 DNA sequence: TGCATCGCGGGACTAACGCGATACAATGAGCAGTTCTTC.

This clonotype came up many times. The rearrangement uses TRBV6-6 and TRBJ2-2; perhaps D is TRBD1 or TRBD2 (5 bases each). This CDR3 has 16 residues. Trimming pared 0 bases from V and 6 bases from J, leaving 14 bases between. From germline, CDR1 is MNHNY and CDR2 SVGAGI (reference sequence). The CDR3 nucleotides read TGTGCCAGCAGTTACTCGAGGCCAGGGCGGGCCGGGGAGCTGTTTTTT. Its protein product is CASSYSRPGRAGELFF.

In the case of this clonotype: This may arise from a read error, as a much more abundant clone is one base away. The chain employs TRBV6-1 and TRBJ2-7, with TRBD2 matching over 14 bases. The CDR3 consists of 15 residues. With V trimmed by 8 bases and J by 3 bases, 6 bases remained unmatched. Germline V gene data show CDR1 as MNHNS and CDR2 as SASEGT. DNA of the CDR3: TGTGCCAGCTTTGGACTAGCGGGGGGATGCTACGAGCAGTACTTC. Protein product: CASFGLAGGCYEQYF.

The V call is TRBV7-2, the J call TRBJ2-2; D is perhaps TRBD1 (6 bases). The CDR3 length is 16 residues. Germline-derived CDR1 and CDR2 are SGHTA and FQGNSA. V was pared by 3 bases and J by 2 bases, with 13 bases between. This CDR3 reads CASSLGRGLNTGELFF. The CDR3 nucleotides read TGTGCCAGCAGCTTGGGTAGGGGGTTAAACACCGGGGAGCTGTTTTTT.

Turning to this clonotype: A single base separates this from a much larger clone, so it may be a read error. The chain employs TRBV7-3 and TRBJ2-1; D is uncertain. CDR3 length equals 16 residues. Germline CDR1 and CDR2: SGHTA and FQGTGA. Written as DNA, the CDR3 is TGTGCCAGCAGCTTAATGGGCTACCCTGTCCACAATGAGCAGCTCTTC. This codes for CASSLMGYPVHNEQLF.

On this clonotype itself: Germline and junction disagree at one end, which may indicate a read error. The rearrangement uses TRBV20-1 and TRBJ2-5; D might be TRBD2 (5 bases). This CDR3 contains 14 residues. Per germline, CDR1 DFQATT and CDR2 SNEGSKA (reference sequence). The CDR3 loop is CSAIEGKVRETQCF. The CDR3 coding sequence is TGCAGTGCTATAGAGGGAAAAGTCCGTGAGACCCAGTGCTTC.

The chain combines TRBV6-1 with TRBJ1-5; D possibly corresponds to TRBD1 (6 bases). Germline loops: CDR1 MNHNS, CDR2 SASEGT. This CDR3 is built from 12 residues. Trimming removed 10 bases at V and 10 bases at J, with 17 bases between. The CDR3: CAIWTDRHPQHF. CDR3 in DNA: TGTGCCATCTGGACAGATCGACACCCCCAGCATTTT.

This clonotype has a count of ten or more. The chain joins TRBV24-1 to TRBJ2-7; D possibly corresponds to TRBD2 (6 bases). The ends were cut back, 4 bases at V and 3 bases at J, with 12 bases in the middle. The CDR3 covers 14 residues. CDR1 and CDR2 from the germline V gene are KGHDR and SFDVKD. CDR3 DNA sequence: TGTGCCACCAGTGAAAGTAGCGGCCACTACGAGCAGTACTTC. Its protein product is CATSESSGHYEQYF.

This clonotype was seen ten or more times. This chain connects TRBV28 to TRBJ1-4, with D possibly TRBD1 on 6 matching bases. Looked up from germline, CDR1 is MDHEN and CDR2 is SYDVKM. Trimming removed 6 bases from V and 3 bases from J, with 11 bases in between. This CDR3 comprises 14 residues. This CDR3 reads CASSPGHANEKLFF. CDR3 bases: TGTGCCAGCAGCCCGGGACACGCTAATGAAAAACTGTTTTTT.

This clonotype was picked up one time. A much larger clone lies one base from this, so it may be a read error. This chain links TRBV7-9 with TRBJ2-3; D gene ambiguous. The CDR3 covers 12 residues. Per germline, CDR1 SEHNR and CDR2 FQNEAQ (reference sequence). The CDR3 DNA reads as TGTGCCAGCAGCCCAGACACAGATAAGCAGTATTTT. It encodes CASSPDTDKQYF.

This clonotype came up many times. The V gene is TRBV6-1, the J gene TRBJ1-5; D not resolved. Trimming shortened V by 5 bases and J by 9 bases, and 17 bases separated the two germline ends. The CDR3 spans 14 residues. Germline V gene lookup returns CDR1 MNHNS and CDR2 SASEGT. CDR3 in amino acids: CASSSDQPPGPQHF. The CDR3 nucleotides read TGTGCCAGCAGTTCTGACCAGCCGCCGGGGCCCCAGCATTTT.

This clonotype was recorded many times. The V and J genes are TRBV28 and TRBJ1-5; possible D gene TRBD1, 6 bases. This CDR3 is built from 14 residues. The germline gives CDR1 MDHEN, CDR2 SYDVKM. V was cut by 10 bases and J by 0 bases, with 13 bases left in between. CDR3 amino acids: CAISRGHSNQPQHF. CDR3 nucleotides: TGTGCCATCAGCCGGGGACATAGCAATCAGCCCCAGCATTTT.

V and J are TRBV20-1 and TRBJ2-7, with TRBD2 as a possible D gene (5 bases). V was cut by 6 bases and J by 6 bases, with 12 bases left in between. The CDR3 is 11 amino acids. The germline V gene has CDR1 DFQATT and CDR2 SNEGSKA (reference sequence). The DNA for the CDR3 is TGCAGTGCGAGAACTAGAGGCGAGCAGTACTTC. It encodes CSARTRGEQYF.

This rearrangement joins TRBV5-4 to TRBJ2-1, with 11 positions matching TRBD2. CDR3 length: 16 residues. CDR1 SGHNT and CDR2 YYREEE come from the germline V gene (reference sequence). V lost 1 base and J lost 6; bases outside the gene matches: 6. CDR3 amino acids: CASSLTPTSGSNEQFF. In DNA form, the CDR3 reads TGTGCCAGCAGCTTGACCCCTACTAGCGGGAGCAATGAGCAGTTCTTC.